This section outlines one T cell receptor beta chain sequence together with its context. Its antigen is unidentified. This sample stems from a study of T cell responses to AZD1222 COVID-19 vaccine. General study results and limits: The number of AZD1222 recipients seropositive at baseline was only five to seven. Vaccine-related CD4 TCRs covered spike, predominating at 160-218 and 743-854. With two AZD1222 doses given, Spike-specific TCR breadth and depth both rose. A mostly white British donor set with more females was recruited, and clonal diversity was possibly underestimated.

Between the trimmed V and J ends, which lost 1 base and 4 bases, there was a span of 11 bases. The CDR3 totals 15 residues. CDR1 is SGHDN and CDR2 is FVKESK in the germline V gene. Produced via immunoSEQ multiplex PCR; TCRdb's table is partial and in-frame only. The repertoire holds about 130,000 clones, with about 89% as singletons. The source is an adult in good health. The genes are TRBV14 and TRBJ1-5; weak D call: TRBD1 (6 bases). The sample consisted of peripheral blood, taken on day 0 of AZD1222 vaccination. The CDR3 sequence is CASSQGWGANQPQHF. CDR3 DNA: TGTGCCAGCAGCCAAGGGTGGGGGGCGAATCAGCCCCAGCATTTT.